The next 24 T cell receptor beta chains were all read from a single sample in a study of neurological immune-mediated disorders. TCRdb redid the calling of the 5' RACE reads with MiXCR, one entry per CDR3 protein. The data hold 80,000 to 95,000 distinct CDR3 sequences, with around 3.4% observed a single time. The sequenced material came from PBMCs. These receptors originate from a woman aged 45 to 65 with multiple sclerosis.

This clonotype has ten or more counts. The V and J genes are TRBV20-1 and TRBJ2-7; TRBD2 agrees at 8 bases. Germline lookup yields CDR1 DFQATT and CDR2 SNEGSKA (reference sequence). The CDR3 runs 12 residues. V was clipped by 3 bases and J by 7 bases; unmatched bases: 5. CDR3 protein: CSASGGAREQYF. The CDR3 coding sequence is TGCAGTGCTAGCGGGGGGGCACGAGAGCAGTACTTC.

This clonotype has a count of ten or more. J is TRBJ1-4 and V is TRBV20-1; 9 bases align to TRBD1. V shed 5 bases, J shed 6 bases, and the junction held 7 bases outside the gene matches. Germline V lookup: CDR1 DFQATT, CDR2 SNEGSKA (reference sequence). This CDR3 spans 14 amino acids. For the CDR3, the DNA is TGCAGTGCTGTACAGGGGGCCGGGGATGAAAAACTGTTTTTT. This encodes CSAVQGAGDEKLFF.

There are many counts of this clonotype. The V and J genes are TRBV9 and TRBJ2-3; TRBD1 aligns across 9 bases. V was clipped by 0 bases and J by 6 bases; unmatched bases: 8. This CDR3 region has 16 residues. Germline V gives CDR1 SGDLS, CDR2 YYNGEE. In DNA form, the CDR3 reads TGTGCCAGCAGCGTAGCTTATACAGGGGGCCGGGATACGCAGTATTTT. It translates to CASSVAYTGGRDTQYF.

This clonotype has ten or more counts. The chain recombines TRBV19 with TRBJ2-1, with 10 bases lining up with TRBD1. Per the germline V gene, CDR1 is LNHDA and CDR2 is SQIVND (reference sequence). This CDR3 comprises 15 residues. V lost 7 bases, J lost 6 bases, and 9 bases stayed unmatched. This CDR3 reads CASTRQGALGNEQFF. The CDR3, as DNA: TGTGCCAGTACGCGACAGGGGGCTCTCGGCAATGAGCAGTTCTTC. The full variable domain, rest sourced from reference TRBV19 and TRBJ2-1, is DGGITQSPKYLFRKEGQNVTLSCEQNLNHDAMYWYRQDPGQGLRLIYYSQIVNDFQKGDIAEGYSVSREKKESFPLTVTSAQKNPTAFYLCASTRQGALGNEQFFGPGTRLTVL.

This clonotype was detected many times. The J gene is TRBJ2-5, the V gene TRBV6-6; 10 bases align to TRBD1. In germline, CDR1 is MNHNY, CDR2 SVGAGI (reference sequence). The CDR3 consists of 16 residues. Trimming cost V 0 bases and J 5 bases; bases outside gene matches: 6. The CDR3 protein is CASSYSTGTGVETQYF. As DNA, the CDR3 is TGTGCCAGCAGTTACTCAACCGGGACAGGGGTCGAGACCCAGTACTTC.

This clonotype showed up many times. The genes are TRBV6-5 and TRBJ1-1; unclear D gene. The CDR3 is 14 amino acids. V was pared by 2 bases and J by 0 bases, with 7 bases between. Germline lookup yields CDR1 MNHEY and CDR2 SVGAGI. The CDR3 DNA reads TGTGCCAGCAGTTACGAAAGAATGAACACTGAAGCTTTCTTT. This translates into CASSYERMNTEAFF.

This clonotype was counted ten times or more. The chain employs TRBV18 and TRBJ2-5, with D unclear. This CDR3 is 17 amino acids long. The germline CDR1 and CDR2 sequences are KGHSH and LQKENI. V dropped 3 bases and J dropped 5 bases, with 22 bases sitting between them. CDR3 residues: CASSPRTSTSFAETQYF. The CDR3 DNA is TGTGCCAGCTCACCGAGAACCTCAACATCGTTTGCGGAGACCCAGTACTTC.

There are many counts of this clonotype. This chain links TRBV5-1 with TRBJ1-1, with TRBD1 matching 9 bases. This CDR3 spans 15 amino acids. Trimming cost V 1 base and J 6 bases; bases outside gene matches: 7. Per germline, CDR1 SGHRS and CDR2 YFSETQ. In DNA, the CDR3 is TGCGCCAGCAGCTTGAAAGGGACAGGGCGGTCTGAAGCTTTCTTT. Amino acid sequence: CASSLKGTGRSEAFF.

This clonotype has a count of ten or more. This chain joins TRBV29-1 and TRBJ2-2, with D unclear. Trimming cost V 4 bases and J 4 bases, with 7 bases left between them. CDR1 SQVTM and CDR2 ANQGSEA come from the germline V gene. The CDR3 is 12 amino acids. The chain's CDR3 is CSVVLGTGELFF. The CDR3 nucleotides are TGCAGCGTTGTCTTGGGCACCGGGGAGCTGTTTTTT.

This clonotype was picked up many times. DNA for the CDR3: TGCAGTGCTCCTAAGGCGCGACAGGGAGGAAGCTATGGCTACACCTTC. This codes for CSAPKARQGGSYGYTF. The rearrangement uses TRBV20-1 and TRBJ1-2; 7 positions agree with TRBD1. V lost 5 bases to trimming and J lost 4 bases; unmatched junction nucleotides: 16. This CDR3 comprises 16 residues. Germline-derived CDR1 and CDR2 are DFQATT and SNEGSKA (reference sequence).

This clonotype was picked up many times. This sequence joins TRBV20-1 and TRBJ2-3, with unresolved D. Per germline, CDR1 DFQATT and CDR2 SNEGSKA (reference sequence). The ends were cut back, 2 bases at V and 2 bases at J, with 17 bases in the middle. The length of the CDR3 is 16 residues. The CDR3 reads CSARPMESYITDTQYF. The CDR3 DNA sequence: TGCAGTGCTAGACCCATGGAGTCTTATATCACAGATACGCAGTATTTT.

There are many counts of this clonotype. The V call is TRBV20-1, the J call TRBJ2-2; a possible D gene is TRBD1 (5 bases). The germline gives CDR1 DFQATT, CDR2 SNEGSKA (reference sequence). V lost 2 bases and J lost 3, with 10 bases in between. This CDR3 has 14 amino acids. CDR3 protein: CSARPQGYTGELFF. The CDR3 DNA reads as TGCAGTGCTAGACCGCAGGGTTACACCGGGGAGCTGTTTTTT.

This clonotype was seen repeatedly, ten times or more. This chain joins TRBV18 and TRBJ2-2, with D perhaps TRBD1 (5 bases). Looked up from germline, CDR1 is KGHSH and CDR2 is LQKENI. Between the trimmed V and J ends, which lost 1 base and 5 bases, there was a span of 11 bases. There are 15 residues in the CDR3. The CDR3 DNA follows: TGTGCCAGCTCACCACTACAGGAATCAACCGGGGAGCTGTTTTTT. It yields the protein CASSPLQESTGELFF.

This clonotype came up a few times. This chain connects TRBV5-1 to TRBJ2-7; 7 positions match TRBD1. J lost 3 bases, V lost 5 bases, and 5 bases had no gene match. The CDR3 runs 13 residues. Per germline, CDR1 SGHRS and CDR2 YFSETQ. The CDR3 DNA reads TGCGCCAGCAGTCCGGGACAGTACTACGAGCAGTACTTC. Translating it yields CASSPGQYYEQYF.

This clonotype was found many times. This chain joins TRBV12-3 or TRBV12-4 and TRBJ2-4; D gene ambiguous. The CDR3 spans 13 residues. With 6 bases removed from V and 6 bases from J, the gap between germline ends came to 12 bases. CDR3 sequence reads: CASSPVISNIQYF. DNA of the CDR3: TGTGCCAGCAGCCCTGTTATTTCAAACATTCAGTACTTC.

This clonotype appeared many times. The genes are TRBV5-1 and TRBJ2-7; D gene unclear. The CDR3 loop spans 14 amino acids. The germline gives CDR1 SGHRS, CDR2 YFSETQ. Trimming left V 0 bases short and J 0 bases short, with 7 bases between. The CDR3 region has the DNA TGCGCCAGCAGCTTGGCGGCTAACTCCTACGAGCAGTACTTC. Translated: CASSLAANSYEQYF.

This clonotype has a count of ten or more. The genes are TRBV21-1 and TRBJ1-1; no check of the table's D call, TRBD1, against the DNA was made. TRBV21-1 is deemed a pseudogene. CDR3 length equals 17 residues. In nucleotides, the CDR3 is TGTGCCAGCACCAATCTCCCCCCCCAGGGTTATTGTGGTGAAGCTTTCTTT. It yields the protein CASTNLPPQGYCGEAFF.

This clonotype was recorded many times. The V gene is TRBV13, the J gene TRBJ2-5, with 7 bases matching TRBD2. This CDR3 has 16 amino acids. J lost 2 bases, V lost 2 bases, and 8 bases had no gene match. Germline V lookup: CDR1 PRHDT, CDR2 FYEKMQ (reference sequence). The CDR3: CASSLRERGPQETQYF. CDR3 coding DNA: TGTGCCAGCAGCTTAAGGGAGCGGGGCCCTCAAGAGACCCAGTACTTC.

Ten or more counts support this clonotype. This chain joins TRBV5-6 and TRBJ2-5; D may match TRBD1 or TRBD2 (5 bases each). CDR1 and CDR2 (germline): SGHDT, YYEEEE. The CDR3 is 14 residues long. V gave up 2 bases and J gave up 5 bases, with 13 bases separating them. This CDR3 is CASSFSGTRETQYF. The CDR3 region has the DNA TGTGCCAGCAGCTTTTCCGGGACGAGGGAGACCCAGTACTTC.

Points on this clonotype: This may be a read error, as it is one base from a much larger clone. This chain uses TRBV18 with TRBJ2-2; no clear D. The CDR3 runs to 16 residues. V lost 2 bases, J lost 7 bases, and 17 bases lay in between. Looked up from germline, CDR1 is KGHSH and CDR2 is LQKENI. The CDR3 loop reads CASSPGNAGNFGELFF. CDR3 nucleotide sequence: TGTGCCAGCTCACCAGGGAACGCCGGAAACTTCGGGGAGCTGTTTTTT.

There are many counts of this clonotype. This rearrangement joins TRBV29-1 to TRBJ1-1; D not certain. There are 12 residues in the CDR3. CDR1 SQVTM and CDR2 ANQGSEA come from the germline V gene. V was clipped by 3 bases and J by 4 bases, with 9 bases between them. CDR3 sequence: CSVDRRVTEAFF. The CDR3 bases are TGCAGCGTTGATAGACGGGTCACTGAAGCTTTCTTT.

In its sample, this clonotype was seen once. The germline gene is not matched at one end of the junction; a read error may be the cause. J is TRBJ2-6 and V is TRBV10-3; 9 nucleotides align to TRBD2. From germline, CDR1 is ENHRY and CDR2 SYGVKD. The CDR3 extends over 19 amino acids. The CDR3 nucleotides read TGTGCCATCATGCATTCGCCGGGACTAGCTGATGGTGGGGCCAAAGTCCTGACTTTC. It specifies CAIMHSPGLADGGAKVLTF.

This clonotype has at least ten counts. The chain couples TRBV7-8 to TRBJ2-1; TRBD2 aligns across 7 bases. The CDR3 loop spans 14 amino acids. Germline CDR1 SGHVS, CDR2 FQNEAQ. Losses at the gene ends were 5 bases for V and 6 bases for J; bases not matched to a gene: 7. As DNA, the CDR3 is TGTGCCAGCAGCCATGGGACTACTTCCAATGAGCAGTTCTTC. This gives the protein CASSHGTTSNEQFF.

This clonotype was seen ten or more times. This sequence joins TRBV4-2 and TRBJ2-5; 12 positions agree with TRBD2. This CDR3 is built from 15 residues. Germline V gene data show CDR1 as LGHNA and CDR2 as YNFKEQ. Trimming removed 0 bases from V and 11 bases from J; junction bases left unmatched: 7. Here the CDR3 reads CASSQEETSGGRQYF. The DNA of the CDR3 is TGTGCCAGCAGCCAAGAGGAGACTAGCGGGGGAAGGCAGTACTTC.